Presented here are 19 T cell receptor beta chains from one specimen sequenced in a study of early T cells in non-severe SARS-CoV-2 infection. MiXCR, applied by TCRdb to the 5' RACE reads, yields one record per CDR3 protein. The sample gives about 69,000 distinct CDR3 sequences, about 9.4% of which show up once; less than 6.5% is in the top ten. The specimen sequenced was whole blood. The receptors were gathered from an adult who was a healthcare worker with PCR-confirmed SARS-CoV-2 infection or an uninfected control (not recorded which).

This chain connects TRBV20-1 to TRBJ2-2, with 9 bases fitting TRBD2. V dropped 5 bases and J dropped 5; count of bases not matched to a gene: 12. Per the germline V gene, CDR1 is DFQATT and CDR2 is SNEGSKA (reference sequence). The CDR3 runs 16 residues. The CDR3 here is CSAPKPGLAGTGELFF. CDR3 in DNA: TGCAGTGCTCCCAAACCGGGACTAGCCGGGACCGGGGAGCTGTTTTTT.

This clonotype was detected many times. CDR3 nucleotide sequence: TGTGCCAGCAGGATACAGGGGAACACTGAAGCTTTCTTT. It codes for CASRIQGNTEAFF. The rearrangement joins TRBV7-9 to TRBJ1-1; possibly TRBD1 for D (6 bases). The CDR3 consists of 13 residues. The germline V and J ends were trimmed by 6 bases and 1 base, with 9 bases remaining between them. Germline values: CDR1 SEHNR, CDR2 FQNEAQ (reference sequence).

The chain is built from TRBV20-1 and TRBJ2-7, with D unresolved. The ends were cut back, 6 bases at V and 6 bases at J, with 21 bases in the middle. The CDR3 spans 14 residues. Per the germline V gene, CDR1 is DFQATT and CDR2 is SNEGSKA (reference sequence). The chain's CDR3 is CSADETRKTGEQYF. As DNA, the CDR3 is TGCAGTGCGGATGAAACCAGGAAAACGGGCGAGCAGTACTTC.

The chain combines TRBV6-1 with TRBJ2-1, with D maybe TRBD2 (5 bases). The CDR3 has 15 residues. V was pared by 7 bases and J by 3 bases, with 16 bases between. Germline V gene data show CDR1 as MNHNS and CDR2 as SASEGT. The CDR3 region is CASTRSGLVYNEQFF. As DNA, the CDR3 is TGTGCCAGCACCCGAAGCGGACTCGTCTACAATGAGCAGTTCTTC.

The chain carries TRBV2 and TRBJ2-1; TRBD2 agrees at 7 bases. The ends lost 6 bases at V and 0 bases at J; junction bases unmatched: 8. The CDR3 has 16 residues. Germline V CDR1 and CDR2: SNHLY, FYNNEI. CDR3 region: CASRLTGGDSYNEQFF. CDR3 nucleotides: TGTGCCAGCAGATTAACGGGGGGTGACTCCTACAATGAGCAGTTCTTC.

This clonotype was observed at least ten times. The gene calls are TRBV7-2 and TRBJ2-7, with 12 bases matching TRBD2. V shed 5 bases, J shed 2 bases, and the junction held 1 base outside the gene matches. The CDR3 runs to 14 residues. From germline, CDR1 is SGHTA and CDR2 FQGNSA. CDR3 sequence reads: CASSPSGRAYEQYF. The CDR3 nucleotides are TGTGCCAGCAGCCCTAGCGGGAGGGCCTACGAGCAGTACTTC. The full variable domain, completed using reference TRBV7-2 and TRBJ2-7, is GAGVSQSPSNKVTEKGKDVELRCDPISGHTALYWYRQSLGQGLEFLIYFQGNSAPDKSGLPSDRFSAERTGGSVSTLTIQRTQQEDSAVYLCASSPSGRAYEQYFGPGTRLTVT.

This clonotype was observed at least ten times. The V call is TRBV10-3, the J call TRBJ1-4, with TRBD1 matching 9 bases. The CDR3 consists of 16 residues. With V trimmed by 6 bases and J by 2 bases, 7 bases remained unmatched. CDR1 is ENHRY, CDR2 SYGVKD, per germline. The CDR3 DNA reads TGTGCCATCAGCAGACACAGGGGGCAGACTAATGAAAAACTGTTTTTT. Its protein is CAISRHRGQTNEKLFF.

This clonotype came up many times. This chain uses TRBV6-5 with TRBJ2-7; 11 nucleotides line up with TRBD1. The germline gives CDR1 MNHEY, CDR2 SVGAGI. The CDR3 has 14 amino acids. V shed 3 bases and J 3 bases; nucleotides not matched to a gene: 1. DNA for the CDR3: TGTGCCAGCAGTTATGGGACAGGGGGCTACGAGCAGTACTTC. Amino acid sequence: CASSYGTGGYEQYF.

Many counts were recorded for this clonotype. The genes are TRBV5-1 and TRBJ2-2; 9 positions match TRBD1. After removal of 3 bases from V and 4 bases from J, the junction contained 7 bases not matched to a gene. The germline CDR1 and CDR2 sequences are SGHRS and YFSETQ. The CDR3 is made up of 16 amino acids. The chain's CDR3 is CASSYPRDRVTGELFF. Written as DNA, the CDR3 is TGCGCCAGCAGCTACCCCCGGGACAGGGTCACCGGGGAGCTGTTTTTT.

This clonotype was counted at least ten times. The rearrangement uses TRBV6-2 or TRBV6-3 and TRBJ2-7, with TRBD2 identical over 13 bases. The CDR3 length is 15 residues. V dropped 5 bases and J dropped 2; count of bases not matched to a gene: 3. Per the germline V gene, CDR1 is MNHEY and CDR2 is SVGEGT. The chain's CDR3 is CASSRTSGSTYEQYF. The CDR3 region has the DNA TGTGCCAGCAGTCGGACTAGCGGGAGTACCTACGAGCAGTACTTC.

This clonotype showed up just a few times. This chain joins TRBV4-1 and TRBJ1-2; D not certain. This CDR3 has 14 residues. CDR1 and CDR2 from the germline V gene are MGHRA and YSYEKL. The V and J ends lost 2 bases and 6 bases respectively, with 13 bases between them. CDR3 sequence (DNA): TGCGCCAGCAGCCAAAGGGTACAGCGGGATGGCTACACCTTC. Translated: CASSQRVQRDGYTF.

This clonotype occurred a few times. This CDR3 is CASRSIAKRYNEQFF. The CDR3 DNA follows: TGTGCCAGCAGGTCAATCGCGAAAAGATACAATGAGCAGTTCTTC. The J gene is TRBJ2-1, the V gene TRBV11-2; D not certain. The CDR3 has 15 amino acids. CDR1 and CDR2 (germline): SGHAT, FQNNGV. The V gene lost 6 bases and the J gene lost 4 bases, with 16 bases spanning the gap.

The chain has TRBV19 and TRBJ1-6, with a weak D call TRBD1 (6 bases). V was cut by 3 bases and J by 7 bases, with 16 bases left in between. Per the germline V gene, CDR1 is LNHDA and CDR2 is SQIVND (reference sequence). CDR3 length equals 16 residues. In DNA form, the CDR3 reads TGTGCCAGTAGTATGCCGGGGATGCAGGGGAATTCACCCCTCCACTTT. This gives the protein CASSMPGMQGNSPLHF.

This clonotype was recorded at least ten times. CDR3 protein: CASSPTASAPGNGYTF. CDR3 bases: TGTGCCAGCAGCCCCACGGCGTCGGCACCGGGGAATGGCTACACCTTC. V usage is TRBV7-9 and J usage is TRBJ1-2, with D uncertain. V was pared by 5 bases and J by 6 bases, with 22 bases between. Germline CDR1 is SEHNR and CDR2 is FQNEAQ (reference sequence). The CDR3 consists of 16 residues.

This clonotype was seen more than once but under ten times. The CDR3 nucleotides are TGTGCCAGTAGTATTGAGTCGCGGGGGGGCACTACGCAGTATTTT. Translating gives CASSIESRGGTTQYF. This chain joins TRBV19 and TRBJ2-3; 9 nucleotides align to TRBD2. V lost 3 bases and J lost 8; bases outside the gene matches: 9. CDR3 length: 15 amino acids. Germline V gives CDR1 LNHDA, CDR2 SQIVND (reference sequence).

This clonotype was seen more than once but under ten times. The chain links TRBV7-2 to TRBJ2-2, with D possibly matching TRBD2 (6 bases). CDR1 is SGHTA and CDR2 is FQGNSA in the germline V gene. This CDR3 has 16 residues. V was clipped by 2 bases and J by 1 base, with 11 bases between them. The CDR3 loop is CASSLFVRENTGELFF. The CDR3 DNA follows: TGTGCCAGCAGCTTATTCGTGCGGGAGAACACCGGGGAGCTGTTTTTT.

This clonotype occurred many times. The chain has TRBV29-1 and TRBJ1-1; unclear D gene. The V end was cut by 5 bases, the J end by 4 bases, with 8 bases between. The CDR3 contains 11 residues. Germline lookup yields CDR1 SQVTM and CDR2 ANQGSEA. DNA of the CDR3: TGCAGCGTTTTATCTATCACTGAAGCTTTCTTT. Amino acids: CSVLSITEAFF.

This clonotype showed up many times. The rearrangement joins TRBV6-1 to TRBJ1-2; D remains ambiguous. The ends were cut back, 5 bases at V and 2 bases at J, with 9 bases in the middle. The CDR3 is 13 residues long. From germline, CDR1 is MNHNS and CDR2 SASEGT. CDR3 loop: CASSRAPNYGYTF. The DNA of the CDR3 is TGTGCCAGCAGTCGAGCTCCCAACTATGGCTACACCTTC.

This clonotype was found many times. The V call is TRBV7-9, the J call TRBJ2-4; tentatively, D is TRBD2 (6 bases). Germline CDR1 is SEHNR and CDR2 is FQNEAQ (reference sequence). The CDR3 covers 16 residues. The V gene lost 1 base and the J gene lost 0 bases, with 10 bases spanning the gap. The CDR3 reads CASSLGAGLAKNIQYF. The DNA of the CDR3 is TGTGCCAGCAGCTTAGGGGCGGGGCTAGCCAAAAACATTCAGTACTTC.